This TCR beta chain was sequenced during a study of T-cell memory formation after mild COVID-19. Via MiXCR, TCRdb re-called the 5' RACE reads, giving one row per CDR3 protein. This repertoire shows 400,000 to 500,000 distinct CDR3 sequences, around 24% found once; its top ten account for roughly 8.9%. V dropped 0 bases and J dropped 0; count of bases not matched to a gene: 6. The CDR3 is 17 residues long. Germline CDR1 SGHRS, CDR2 YFSETQ. The sequenced sample was PBMCs or a T cell subset sorted from them (not recorded which). The chain links TRBV5-1 to TRBJ2-1; TRBD1 matches at 7 bases. This receptor was obtained from an adult woman who had mild COVID-19 (a few samples of this study predate the infection). Cell type and time point are not known. The CDR3 is CASSLEPGQSSYNEQFF. CDR3 coding DNA: TGCGCCAGCAGCTTGGAACCGGGACAGAGCTCCTACAATGAGCAGTTCTTC.